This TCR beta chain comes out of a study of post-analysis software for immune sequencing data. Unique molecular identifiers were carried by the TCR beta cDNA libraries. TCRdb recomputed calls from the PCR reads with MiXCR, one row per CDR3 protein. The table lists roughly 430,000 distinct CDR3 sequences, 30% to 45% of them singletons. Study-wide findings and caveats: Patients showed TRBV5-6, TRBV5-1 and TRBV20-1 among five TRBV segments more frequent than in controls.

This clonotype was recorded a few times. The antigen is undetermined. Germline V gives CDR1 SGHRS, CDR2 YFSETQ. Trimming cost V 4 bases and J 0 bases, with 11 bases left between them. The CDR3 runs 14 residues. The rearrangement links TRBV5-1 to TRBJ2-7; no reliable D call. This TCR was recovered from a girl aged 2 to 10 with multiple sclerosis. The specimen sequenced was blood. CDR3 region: CASSPRMSSYEQYF. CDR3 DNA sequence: TGCGCCAGCAGCCCCCGGATGAGCTCCTACGAGCAGTACTTC.